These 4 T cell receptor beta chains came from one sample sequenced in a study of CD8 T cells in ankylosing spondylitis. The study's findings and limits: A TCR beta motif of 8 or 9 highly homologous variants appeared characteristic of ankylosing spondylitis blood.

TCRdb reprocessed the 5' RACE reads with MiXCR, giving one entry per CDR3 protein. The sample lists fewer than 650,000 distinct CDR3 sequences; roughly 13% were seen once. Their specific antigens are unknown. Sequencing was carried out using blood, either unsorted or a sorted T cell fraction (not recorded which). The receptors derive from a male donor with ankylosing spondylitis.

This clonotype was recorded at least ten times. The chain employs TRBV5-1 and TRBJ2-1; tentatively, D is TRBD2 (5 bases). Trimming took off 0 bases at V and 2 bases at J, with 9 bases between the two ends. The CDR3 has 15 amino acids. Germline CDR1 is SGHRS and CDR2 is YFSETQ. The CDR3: CASSLGHGAYNEQFF. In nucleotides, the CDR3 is TGCGCCAGCAGCTTGGGGCACGGGGCCTACAATGAGCAGTTCTTC.

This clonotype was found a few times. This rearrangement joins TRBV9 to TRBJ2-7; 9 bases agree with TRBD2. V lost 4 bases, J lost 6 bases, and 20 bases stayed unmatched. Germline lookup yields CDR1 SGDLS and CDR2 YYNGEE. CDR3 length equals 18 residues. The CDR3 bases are TGTGCCAGCAGCCCCCAGTTGCCCCTAGCTAGCGGGATATCCGAGCAGTACTTC. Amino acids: CASSPQLPLASGISEQYF.

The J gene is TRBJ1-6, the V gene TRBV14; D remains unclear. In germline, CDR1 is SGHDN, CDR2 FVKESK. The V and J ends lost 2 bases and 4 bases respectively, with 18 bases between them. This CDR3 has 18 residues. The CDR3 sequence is CASSQFTTSSYYNSPLHF. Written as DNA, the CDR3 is TGTGCCAGCAGCCAATTTACCACAAGCTCCTATTATAATTCACCCCTCCACTTT.

The CDR3 loop is CASSLSGGPYGYTF. The CDR3 DNA follows: TGTGCCAGCAGTTTATCGGGAGGGCCCTATGGCTACACCTTC. The chain joins TRBV27 to TRBJ1-2; D unresolved. Trimming pared 0 bases from V and 4 bases from J, leaving 9 bases between. Germline V gene lookup returns CDR1 MNHEY and CDR2 SMNVEV (reference sequence). The CDR3 loop spans 14 amino acids.